These 18 T cell receptor beta chains share one sample of origin, sequenced in a study of cytomegalovirus exposure and HLA in healthy donors (dated by TCRdb to the late 2010s). The library came from the immunoSEQ multiplex PCR assay. For the multiplex PCR, a mixture combining 60 forward primers for TCR Vbeta segments and 13 reverse primers for TCR Jbeta segments was used. TCRdb obtained this table from immuneACCESS and retained in-frame rearrangements with V and J assigned. These tables miss some clones; where compared with another copy, unresolved V genes account for less than half of the shortfall, and the remainder is unexplained. Present in this sample are 80,000 to 95,000 clones, roughly 63% of which were seen just once. Clones ranked in the top ten supply around 6.6% of the sample. Material for sequencing was PBMCs. The receptors come from a woman aged 30 to 39 in good health and CMV-seronegative.

This clone came up a few times. This sequence joins TRBV7-2 and TRBJ2-7, with D tentatively TRBD2 (6 bases). The CDR3 runs 14 residues. The V and J ends lost 0 bases and 9 bases respectively, with 15 bases between them. CDR1 is SGHTA, CDR2 FQGNSA, per germline. CDR3 in DNA: TGTGCCAGCAGCTTAGCTCCGGCTAGCGATCGGCAGTACTTC. Its translation is CASSLAPASDRQYF.

The chain has TRBV19 and TRBJ2-2, with D perhaps matching TRBD1 (5 bases). The CDR3 spans 15 residues. From germline, CDR1 is LNHDA and CDR2 SQIVND (reference sequence). V lost 6 bases to trimming and J lost 0 bases, with 11 bases between them. The chain's CDR3 is CASSNRQTNTGELFF. As DNA, the CDR3 is TGTGCCAGTAGCAACAGGCAAACGAACACCGGGGAGCTGTTTTTT.

This clone has just one count. The gene calls are TRBV25-1 and TRBJ2-1, with a weak D call TRBD2 (5 bases). CDR1 MGHDK and CDR2 SYGVNS come from the germline V gene. The CDR3 length is 15 residues. Trimming stripped 1 base from V and 2 bases from J, with 9 bases between. The CDR3 spells CASSESRVTYNEQFF. Written as DNA, the CDR3 is TGTGCCAGCAGTGAATCGAGGGTCACCTACAATGAGCAGTTCTTC.

The chain combines TRBV4-1 with TRBJ2-3, with 8 bases aligning to TRBD2. Per the germline V gene, CDR1 is MGHRA and CDR2 is YSYEKL. The CDR3 is 16 amino acids. V was pared by 1 base and J by 4 bases, with 7 bases of the junction left unmatched. CDR3 region: CASSQVPGGPPDTQYF. In DNA form, the CDR3 reads TGCGCCAGCAGCCAAGTCCCGGGGGGGCCCCCAGATACGCAGTATTTT.

The rearrangement links TRBV7-9 to TRBJ2-3; the D is unclear. From germline, CDR1 is SEHNR and CDR2 FQNEAQ (reference sequence). The CDR3 length is 14 residues. V was cut by 4 bases and J by 5 bases, with 13 bases left in between. In DNA form, the CDR3 reads TGTGCCAGCAGCTCCCTGCCCCACGGAGATACGCAGTATTTT. Translation gives CASSSLPHGDTQYF.

The rearrangement uses TRBV6-6 and TRBJ2-1, with 11 bases that match TRBD2. Trimming took 8 bases from V and 7 from J; bases not matched to a gene: 4. Germline values: CDR1 MNHNY, CDR2 SVGAGI (reference sequence). CDR3 length: 13 residues. Written as DNA, the CDR3 is TGTGCCAGCGGGAGGACTAGCGGGAATGAGCAGTTCTTC. Residues: CASGRTSGNEQFF.

V is TRBV11-2 and J is TRBJ1-2; D may be TRBD1 (5 bases). The CDR3 contains 14 residues. V gave up 0 bases and J gave up 8 bases, with 13 bases separating them. Germline V gene sequence: CDR1 SGHAT, CDR2 FQNNGV. The CDR3 here is CASSLEGQGLGYTF. The DNA of the CDR3 is TGTGCCAGCAGCTTAGAAGGGCAGGGCCTAGGCTACACCTTC.

The V call is TRBV7-3, the J call TRBJ2-7; 10 bases agree with TRBD2. V shed 5 bases, J shed 4 bases, and the junction held 11 bases outside the gene matches. The CDR3 is 16 residues long. Germline values: CDR1 SGHTA, CDR2 FQGTGA. The CDR3 sequence: CASSPLGTSAGYEQYF. For the CDR3, the DNA is TGTGCCAGCAGCCCCCTCGGGACTAGCGCCGGTTACGAGCAGTACTTC.

The chain combines TRBV29-1 with TRBJ2-5; TRBD1 agrees at 9 bases. V lost 6 bases, J lost 3 bases, and 5 bases stayed unmatched. Germline assignment: CDR1 SQVTM and CDR2 ANQGSEA. CDR3 length: 13 amino acids. CDR3: CSVSTGGEETQYF. In DNA form, the CDR3 reads TGCAGCGTCTCGACAGGGGGGGAAGAGACCCAGTACTTC.

The chain has TRBV15 and TRBJ2-1, with D possibly matching TRBD1 (5 bases). Germline V CDR1 and CDR2: LNHNV, YYDKDF (reference sequence). This CDR3 contains 16 residues. V was shortened by 5 bases and J by 2 bases, with 16 bases between the two germline ends. The CDR3 sequence is CATSPLTEVAYNEQFF. CDR3 DNA: TGTGCCACCAGCCCGTTGACAGAAGTGGCCTACAATGAGCAGTTCTTC.

The rearrangement joins TRBV7-3 to TRBJ2-1; 9 positions match TRBD1. CDR3 size: 15 residues. Germline-derived CDR1 and CDR2 are SGHTA and FQGTGA. The V gene end was trimmed by 6 bases and the J gene end by 7 bases; junction bases not matched to a gene: 10. The CDR3 DNA follows: TGTGCCAGCAGTCTCGGTGGGACAGGGAGGAATGAGCAGTTCTTC. This encodes CASSLGGTGRNEQFF.

The chain joins TRBV6-1 to TRBJ2-7; 7 bases match TRBD1. Germline values: CDR1 MNHNS, CDR2 SASEGT. Trimming cost V 8 bases and J 4 bases; bases outside gene matches: 8. CDR3 size: 13 residues. CDR3 region: CASRTGDSYEQYF. The CDR3 DNA sequence: TGTGCCAGCCGTACAGGGGATTCTTACGAGCAGTACTTC.

Remarks on this clone: Relative to the germline gene, one junction end is altered; a read error may explain this. The chain employs TRBV7-8 and TRBJ1-2, with TRBD1 matching 10 bases. Germline assignment: CDR1 SGHVS and CDR2 FQNEAQ. The CDR3 runs to 15 residues. CDR3 in amino acids: CASSPGSGTGVSYAF. The DNA for the CDR3 is TGTGCCAGCAGCCCTGGGTCTGGGACAGGGGTGTCCTACGCCTTC. The full variable domain, rest sourced from reference TRBV7-8 and TRBJ1-2, is GAGVSQSPRYKVAKRGQDVALRCDPISGHVSLFWYQQALGQGPEFLTYFQNEAQLDKSGLPSDRFFAERPEGSVSTLKIQRTQQEDSAVYLCASSPGSGTGVSYAFGSGTRLTVV.

The V call is TRBV14, the J call TRBJ2-1; weak D call: TRBD1 (6 bases). This CDR3 comprises 14 residues. V was cut by 4 bases and J by 9 bases, with 16 bases left in between. Germline values: CDR1 SGHDN, CDR2 FVKESK. This chain's CDR3 is CASSPRDTFGEQFF. The CDR3 coding sequence is TGTGCCAGCAGCCCCCGGGACACCTTCGGTGAGCAGTTCTTC.

This clone appeared a single time. The chain joins TRBV27 to TRBJ2-3; D remains unclear. Trimming took 4 bases from V and 2 from J, leaving 7 bases between them. There are 13 residues in the CDR3. Per the germline V gene, CDR1 is MNHEY and CDR2 is SMNVEV (reference sequence). The CDR3 nucleotides read TGTGCCAGCAGTTCAATTTTCACAGATACGCAGTATTTT. Its translation is CASSSIFTDTQYF.

A few counts support this clone. This chain connects TRBV6-6 to TRBJ1-2, with D perhaps TRBD1 (6 bases). Germline CDR1 reads MNHNY; CDR2 reads SVGAGI (reference sequence). The CDR3 has 12 amino acids. Between the trimmed V and J ends, which lost 6 bases and 5 bases, there was a span of 10 bases. The CDR3 DNA sequence: TGTGCCAGCAGCCAAACAGGGTATGGCTACACCTTC. Protein sequence: CASSQTGYGYTF.

Only a few counts were recorded for this clone. The chain links TRBV28 to TRBJ2-5; TRBD2 matches at 13 bases. This CDR3 is built from 16 residues. V shed 4 bases, J shed 6 bases, and the junction held 8 bases outside the gene matches. CDR1 is MDHEN, CDR2 SYDVKM, per germline. CDR3 sequence (DNA): TGTGCCAGCAGTTCATGGGGGACTAGCGGGAAAAAGACCCAGTACTTC. Residues: CASSSWGTSGKKTQYF.

V usage is TRBV7-9 and J usage is TRBJ1-1; no clear D gene. The germline CDR1 and CDR2 sequences are SEHNR and FQNEAQ (reference sequence). Trimming cost V 3 bases and J 1 base, with 9 bases left between them. The CDR3 totals 14 residues. CDR3 amino acids: CASSLVGQNTEAFF. CDR3 in DNA: TGTGCCAGCAGCTTGGTGGGCCAGAACACTGAAGCTTTCTTT.